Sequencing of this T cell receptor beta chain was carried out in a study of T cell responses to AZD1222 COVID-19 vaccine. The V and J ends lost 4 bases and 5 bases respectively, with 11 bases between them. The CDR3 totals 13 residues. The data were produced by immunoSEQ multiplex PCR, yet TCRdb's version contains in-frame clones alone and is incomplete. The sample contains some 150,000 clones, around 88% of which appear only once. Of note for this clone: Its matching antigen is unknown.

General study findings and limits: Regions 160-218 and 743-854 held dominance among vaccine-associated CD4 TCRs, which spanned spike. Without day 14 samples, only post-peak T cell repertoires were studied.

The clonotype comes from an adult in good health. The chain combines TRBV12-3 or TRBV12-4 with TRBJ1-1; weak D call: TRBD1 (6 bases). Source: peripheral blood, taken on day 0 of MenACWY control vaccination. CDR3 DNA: TGTGCCAGCAGTTCCAGGGGTGGAACTGAAGCTTTCTTT. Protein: CASSSRGGTEAFF.